Listed here are 32 T cell receptor beta chains from one sample, sequenced in a study of blood T cell repertoires in COVID-19. Profiling relied on immunoSEQ multiplex PCR, and the TCRdb table lists in-frame clones only, not all of them. The sample has around 230,000 clones; roughly nine tenths are singletons. What was sequenced was peripheral blood. Receptors were obtained from a man aged 35 to 55 with acute or convalescent COVID-19.

The CDR3 DNA reads TGTGCCAGCGGAACAGACCCTTACAATGAGCAGTTCTTC. This codes for CASGTDPYNEQFF. V gene TRBV27 combines with J gene TRBJ2-1; D remains unclear. Germline CDR1 and CDR2: MNHEY and SMNVEV (reference sequence). V was clipped by 8 bases and J by 4 bases, with 12 bases between them. The CDR3 has 13 amino acids.

The rearrangement uses TRBV28 and TRBJ2-2, with 9 bases that match TRBD1. Germline V gene data show CDR1 as MDHEN and CDR2 as SYDVKM. J was trimmed by 6 bases and V by 3 bases; bases with no gene match: 5. CDR3 length equals 15 residues. This CDR3 is CASSFRTGDPGELFF. CDR3 DNA sequence: TGTGCCAGCAGTTTCAGGACAGGGGACCCCGGGGAGCTGTTTTTT.

This chain links TRBV11-2 with TRBJ2-5; TRBD2 aligns across 9 bases. CDR3 length: 16 amino acids. Losses at the gene ends were 1 base for V and 1 base for J; bases not matched to a gene: 4. The germline V gene has CDR1 SGHAT and CDR2 FQNNGV. The CDR3 protein is CASSLGGGGVQETQYF. DNA of the CDR3: TGTGCCAGCAGCTTAGGTGGCGGGGGGGTCCAAGAGACCCAGTACTTC.

This rearrangement joins TRBV27 to TRBJ1-1; no clear D gene. The CDR3 loop spans 17 amino acids. Deletions cut 0 bases from V and 6 bases from J, with 20 bases between. Germline lookup yields CDR1 MNHEY and CDR2 SMNVEV (reference sequence). CDR3 loop: CASSLSTRAIPGAEAFF. The CDR3 region has the DNA TGTGCCAGCAGTTTATCCACGAGGGCTATTCCCGGCGCTGAAGCTTTCTTT.

The chain has TRBV6-4 and TRBJ1-1; 7 positions match TRBD1. J lost 13 bases, V lost 6 bases, and 11 bases had no gene match. The CDR3 sequence is 12 residues long. Germline values: CDR1 MRHNA, CDR2 SNTAGT. The chain's CDR3 is CASRAQGLGLFF. The CDR3 coding sequence is TGTGCCAGCAGAGCACAGGGGTTGGGGCTTTTCTTT.

V is TRBV20-1 and J is TRBJ2-7, with D tentatively TRBD2 (5 bases). This CDR3 comprises 11 residues. Germline lookup yields CDR1 DFQATT and CDR2 SNEGSKA (reference sequence). V was cut by 1 base and J by 11 bases, with 12 bases left in between. The CDR3 loop reads CSARGAGREYF. DNA for the CDR3: TGCAGTGCTAGAGGGGCTGGGAGAGAGTACTTC.

This chain uses TRBV25-1 with TRBJ1-1; D gene unclear. The CDR3 totals 14 residues. Per germline, CDR1 MGHDK and CDR2 SYGVNS. The V and J ends lost 0 bases and 1 base respectively, with 6 bases between them. CDR3 sequence: CASSEYTGNTEAFF. The CDR3 DNA reads as TGTGCCAGCAGTGAATATACTGGGAACACTGAAGCTTTCTTT.

V gene TRBV27 combines with J gene TRBJ2-1; 12 nucleotides match TRBD1. V trimming: 4 bases; J trimming: 0 bases; junction bases outside the gene matches: 13. The CDR3 has 20 residues. The V gene's germline CDR1 is MNHEY and CDR2 SMNVEV (reference sequence). The chain's CDR3 is CASSSYRGQGASSSYNEQFF. The CDR3 bases are TGTGCCAGCAGTTCCTACCGGGGACAGGGGGCTTCTAGCTCCTACAATGAGCAGTTCTTC.

V usage is TRBV7-3 and J usage is TRBJ1-2; D is possibly TRBD1 (5 bases). Trimming pared 1 base from V and 4 bases from J, leaving 10 bases between. The CDR3 loop spans 14 amino acids. Germline V gives CDR1 SGHTA, CDR2 FQGTGA. The CDR3 spells CASSLSGGSYGYTF. DNA for the CDR3: TGTGCCAGCAGCTTAAGTGGGGGGTCCTATGGCTACACCTTC.

The gene calls are TRBV4-2 and TRBJ2-1; 9 positions match TRBD2. From germline, CDR1 is LGHNA and CDR2 YNFKEQ. CDR3 length: 20 amino acids. Trimming removed 2 bases from V and 4 bases from J; junction bases left unmatched: 18. The CDR3, as DNA: TGTGCCAGCAGCCAACTCGCCGCGGGCGGGAGGGGGGTTTGGTACAATGAGCAGTTCTTC. This sequence encodes CASSQLAAGGRGVWYNEQFF.

The V gene is TRBV6-2 or TRBV6-3, the J gene TRBJ2-3; 9 bases agree with TRBD2. V gave up 4 bases and J gave up 8 bases; unmatched junction bases: 7. The CDR3 covers 14 residues. Germline V gene data show CDR1 as MNHEY and CDR2 as SVGEGT. This CDR3 is CASSFSGSGGTQYF. CDR3 DNA: TGTGCCAGCAGTTTTAGCGGGAGCGGGGGTACGCAGTATTTT.

The genes are TRBV6-2 or TRBV6-3 and TRBJ2-7; TRBD2 might be the D (5 bases). Trimming took off 3 bases at V and 7 bases at J, with 7 bases between the two ends. Germline CDR1 MNHEY, CDR2 SVGEGT. The CDR3 is 11 residues long. Here the CDR3 DNA reads TGTGCCAGCAGTTATGCGGGTGAGCAGTACTTC. Its translation is CASSYAGEQYF.

This chain uses TRBV13 with TRBJ1-1; a weak D match, TRBD1 (5 bases). The CDR3 is 13 residues long. Per the germline V gene, CDR1 is PRHDT and CDR2 is FYEKMQ (reference sequence). Deletions cut 10 bases from V and 2 bases from J, with 14 bases between. The CDR3 spells CATGAGLNTEAFF. CDR3 DNA sequence: TGTGCCACTGGGGCAGGGCTAAACACTGAAGCTTTCTTT.

V gene TRBV11-1 combines with J gene TRBJ2-7, with TRBD2 identical over 7 bases. V shed 6 bases and J 2 bases; nucleotides not matched to a gene: 1. This CDR3 region has 12 residues. Per germline, CDR1 SGHAT and CDR2 FQDESV (reference sequence). CDR3 nucleotides: TGTGCCAGCAGTCTAGCGGCCTACGAGCAGTACTTC. As protein: CASSLAAYEQYF.

The gene calls are TRBV3-1 (or the pseudogene TRBV3-2) and TRBJ2-7; 13 bases align to TRBD2. V gave up 6 bases and J gave up 3 bases; unmatched junction bases: 5. CDR3 length: 15 amino acids. Germline CDR1 and CDR2: LGHDT and YNNKEL (reference sequence). The CDR3 DNA is TGTGCCAGCAGTACTGGGACTAGCGGGGTCTACGAGCAGTACTTC. Its protein product is CASSTGTSGVYEQYF.

J is TRBJ2-5 and V is TRBV6-5, with TRBD1 identical over 7 bases. V gave up 11 bases and J gave up 5 bases; unmatched junction bases: 11. This CDR3 region has 13 residues. Germline CDR1 reads MNHEY; CDR2 reads SVGAGI. This CDR3 is CAGRAPRGETQYF. Written as DNA, the CDR3 is TGTGCCGGAAGGGCCCCCAGGGGGGAGACCCAGTACTTC.

The rearrangement joins TRBV6-1 to TRBJ2-2; 7 bases map to TRBD2. Trimming at V came to 2 bases and at J to 5 bases, leaving 5 bases not matched to a gene. Germline assignment: CDR1 MNHNS and CDR2 SASEGT. The CDR3 extends over 15 amino acids. The CDR3 reads CASSEMGGETGELFF. In DNA, the CDR3 is TGTGCCAGCAGTGAAATGGGAGGGGAAACCGGGGAGCTGTTTTTT.

V gene TRBV4-3 combines with J gene TRBJ2-7, with TRBD2 identical over 13 bases. The germline V gene has CDR1 LGHNA and CDR2 YSLEER. This CDR3 contains 17 residues. The V segment lost 3 bases and the J segment 4 bases; nucleotides outside the gene matches: 9. The CDR3 sequence: CASSQGTSGDGFYEQYF. The CDR3 region has the DNA TGCGCCAGCAGCCAGGGGACTAGCGGGGACGGTTTTTACGAGCAGTACTTC.

CDR3 region: CASSGEEGTRYNEQFF. In DNA form, the CDR3 reads TGTGCCAGCAGCGGCGAGGAGGGAACGCGCTACAATGAGCAGTTCTTC. The chain links TRBV13 to TRBJ2-1, with D perhaps TRBD2 (6 bases). Germline V gene lookup returns CDR1 PRHDT and CDR2 FYEKMQ (reference sequence). The CDR3 extends over 16 amino acids. The V gene lost 5 bases and the J gene lost 3 bases, with 17 bases spanning the gap.

This clone was seen once. V and J are TRBV3-1 (or the pseudogene TRBV3-2) and TRBJ2-5; 7 positions agree with TRBD2. The V and J ends lost 5 bases and 1 base, in that order; junction bases with no gene match: 7. The CDR3 extends over 15 amino acids. Germline CDR1 LGHDT, CDR2 YNNKEL (reference sequence). The CDR3 spells CASSAARGVQETQYF. DNA of the CDR3: TGTGCCAGCAGCGCAGCTCGGGGGGTCCAAGAGACCCAGTACTTC.

The CDR3 coding sequence is TGTGCCACCAGTGATGCCCGCCAGGTGGATGAGCAGTTCTTC. Protein product: CATSDARQVDEQFF. This chain links TRBV24-1 with TRBJ2-1; D is ambiguous. The V gene's germline CDR1 is KGHDR and CDR2 SFDVKD. Between the trimmed V and J ends, which lost 3 bases and 8 bases, there was a span of 13 bases. CDR3 size: 14 residues.

This rearrangement joins TRBV6-5 to TRBJ2-2; the D is unclear. The CDR3 is 13 residues long. V was trimmed by 6 bases and J by 5 bases, leaving 10 bases between them. Germline lookup yields CDR1 MNHEY and CDR2 SVGAGI. The CDR3 loop reads CASSISQTGELFF. The CDR3 DNA is TGTGCCAGCAGCATTTCTCAGACCGGGGAGCTGTTTTTT.

This chain links TRBV19 with TRBJ2-5, with a possible D match to TRBD1 (5 bases). This CDR3 comprises 15 residues. Germline loops: CDR1 LNHDA, CDR2 SQIVND (reference sequence). The V end was cut by 5 bases, the J end by 5 bases, with 18 bases between. The CDR3 is CASSSRASVGETQYF. The CDR3 DNA is TGTGCCAGTAGTTCCAGGGCCTCTGTGGGGGAGACCCAGTACTTC.

V gene TRBV18 combines with J gene TRBJ2-1, with D tentatively TRBD1 (6 bases). This CDR3 has 16 residues. Germline-derived CDR1 and CDR2 are KGHSH and LQKENI. V was shortened by 5 bases and J by 3 bases, with 17 bases between the two germline ends. The chain's CDR3 is CASSKGQGSSYNEQFF. CDR3 DNA: TGTGCCAGCTCAAAGGGGCAGGGGTCAAGCTACAATGAGCAGTTCTTC.

V and J are TRBV15 and TRBJ2-3, with 7 bases that match TRBD2. This CDR3 spans 14 amino acids. V lost 5 bases and J lost 6; bases outside the gene matches: 8. From germline, CDR1 is LNHNV and CDR2 YYDKDF (reference sequence). Here the CDR3 reads CATSLSGVSDTQYF. In DNA, the CDR3 is TGTGCCACCAGCTTGAGCGGGGTTAGTGATACGCAGTATTTT.

As to this clone: The identical CDR3 is also encoded by other nucleotide sequences in the sample. The chain uses TRBV5-1 and TRBJ1-2; no reliable D call. Germline V gene sequence: CDR1 SGHRS, CDR2 YFSETQ. This CDR3 region has 14 residues. Trimming removed 0 bases at V and 1 base at J, with 7 bases between. This chain's CDR3 is CASSLVEGNYGYTF. The CDR3 region has the DNA TGCGCCAGCAGCTTGGTAGAGGGTAACTATGGCTACACCTTC.

The genes are TRBV4-1 and TRBJ1-5; D gene ambiguous. Germline V gene lookup returns CDR1 MGHRA and CDR2 YSYEKL. The CDR3 extends over 16 amino acids. V shed 4 bases and J shed 4 bases, with 17 bases lying between them. The CDR3 loop is CASSPGAAALNQPQHF. The CDR3 DNA follows: TGCGCCAGCAGCCCCGGCGCGGCAGCTTTAAATCAGCCCCAGCATTTT.

The V gene is TRBV2, the J gene TRBJ1-2; D ambiguous. The CDR3 is 13 amino acids. The germline gives CDR1 SNHLY, CDR2 FYNNEI. The ends were cut back, 2 bases at V and 6 bases at J, with 10 bases in the middle. CDR3 bases: TGTGCCAGCAGTGAACAGGTTTCAGATGGCTACACCTTC. Amino acids: CASSEQVSDGYTF.

The rearrangement links TRBV4-1 to TRBJ2-1; a possible D gene is TRBD2 (6 bases). The CDR3 covers 14 residues. Per the germline V gene, CDR1 is MGHRA and CDR2 is YSYEKL. V lost 2 bases and J 8 bases, leaving 13 bases between the germline ends. CDR3 DNA sequence: TGCGCCAGCAGCCAAATTTCGGGGGACGATGAGCAGTTCTTC. Translated, it gives CASSQISGDDEQFF.

The chain's CDR3 is CASSLGGVSTDTQYF. CDR3 DNA: TGTGCCAGCAGCTTAGGCGGGGTAAGCACAGATACGCAGTATTTT. V gene TRBV7-9 combines with J gene TRBJ2-3; a weak D match, TRBD2 (6 bases). Germline V gene lookup returns CDR1 SEHNR and CDR2 FQNEAQ (reference sequence). Trimming left V 1 base short and J 0 bases short, with 8 bases between. This CDR3 is built from 15 residues. The complete variable domain, with remaining parts taken from reference TRBV7-9 and TRBJ2-3, reads DTGVSQNPRHKITKRGQNVTFRCDPISEHNRLYWYRQTLGQGPEFLTYFQNEAQLEKSRLLSDRFSAERPKGSFSTLEIQRTEQGDSAMYLCASSLGGVSTDTQYFGPGTRLTVL.

The chain has TRBV6-5 and TRBJ1-2, with TRBD1 identical over 7 bases. The CDR3 consists of 13 residues. V lost 6 bases, J lost 8 bases, and 9 bases stayed unmatched. CDR1 and CDR2 (germline): MNHEY, SVGAGI. CDR3 loop: CASSLGGRWGYTF. The CDR3 DNA sequence: TGTGCCAGCAGCCTAGGGGGCCGGTGGGGCTACACCTTC.

The genes are TRBV2 and TRBJ2-2; D is ambiguous. Trimming removed 6 bases at V and 5 bases at J, with 7 bases between. Germline V gives CDR1 SNHLY, CDR2 FYNNEI. The CDR3 extends over 12 amino acids. This chain's CDR3 is CASRLLTGELFF. The CDR3 DNA reads as TGTGCCAGCAGACTCCTTACCGGGGAGCTGTTTTTT.